The clone carrying this T cell receptor (beta chain) was counted once. No antigen is known for it. This sample was taken from a study of T cell responses to AZD1222 COVID-19 vaccine. Study-level points and caveats: Vaccine-associated CD4 TCRs ranged over spike, dominating at 160-218 and 743-854. Just a handful of people given AZD1222 tested seropositive at baseline. The donor group comprised mostly white British people and more females; the analysis possibly underestimated clonal diversity.

The assay was immunoSEQ multiplex PCR, and TCRdb's table has in-frame clones only and misses some. The profile covers some 100,000 clones, with approximately 89% appearing a single time and 3.5% to 4.5% taken by the ten largest. Germline V gene data show CDR1 as SGHRS and CDR2 as YFSETQ. Trimming stripped 3 bases from V and 2 bases from J, with 8 bases between. CDR3 size: 13 residues. The TCR comes from an adult in good health. The input for sequencing was peripheral blood, taken on day 0 of MenACWY control vaccination. The chain links TRBV5-1 to TRBJ2-5; D gene uncertain. The CDR3: CASSSSQQETQYF. The CDR3, as DNA: TGCGCCAGCAGCTCCTCACAGCAAGAGACCCAGTACTTC.